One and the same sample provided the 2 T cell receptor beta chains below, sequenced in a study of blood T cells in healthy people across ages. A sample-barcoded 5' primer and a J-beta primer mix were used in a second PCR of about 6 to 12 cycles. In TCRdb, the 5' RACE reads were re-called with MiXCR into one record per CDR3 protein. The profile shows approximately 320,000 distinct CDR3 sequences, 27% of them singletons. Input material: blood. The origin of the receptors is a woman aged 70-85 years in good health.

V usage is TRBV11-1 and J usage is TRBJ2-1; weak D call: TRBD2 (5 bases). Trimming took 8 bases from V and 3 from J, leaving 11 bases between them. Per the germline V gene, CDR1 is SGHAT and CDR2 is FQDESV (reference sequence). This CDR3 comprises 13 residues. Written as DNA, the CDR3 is TGTGCCAGCGGGAGAGAGAGCTACAATGAGCAGTTCTTC. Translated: CASGRESYNEQFF.

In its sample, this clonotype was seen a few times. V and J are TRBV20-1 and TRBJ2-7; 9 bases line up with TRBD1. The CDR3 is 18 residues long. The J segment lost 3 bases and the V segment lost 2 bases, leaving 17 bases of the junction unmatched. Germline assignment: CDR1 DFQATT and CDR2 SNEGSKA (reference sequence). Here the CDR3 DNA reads TGCAGTGCTAGACGCCCCGGGACAGGGACATCTTCGGGCTACGAGCAGTACTTC. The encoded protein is CSARRPGTGTSSGYEQYF.